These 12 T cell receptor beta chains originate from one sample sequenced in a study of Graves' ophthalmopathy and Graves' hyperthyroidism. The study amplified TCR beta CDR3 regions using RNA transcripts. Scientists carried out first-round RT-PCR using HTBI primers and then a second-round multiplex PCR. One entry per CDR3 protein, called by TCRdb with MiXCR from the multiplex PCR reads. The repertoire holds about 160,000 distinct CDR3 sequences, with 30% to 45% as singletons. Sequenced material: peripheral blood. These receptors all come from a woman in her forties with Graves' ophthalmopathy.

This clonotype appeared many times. The CDR3 nucleotides are TGTGCCAGCAGGAATAGGGACAGTAGCAATCAGCCCCAGCATTTT. Encoded protein: CASRNRDSSNQPQHF. J is TRBJ1-5 and V is TRBV6-1; 7 nucleotides match TRBD1. The CDR3 contains 15 residues. J was trimmed by 0 bases and V by 6 bases; bases with no gene match: 5. The germline CDR1 and CDR2 sequences are MNHNS and SASEGT.

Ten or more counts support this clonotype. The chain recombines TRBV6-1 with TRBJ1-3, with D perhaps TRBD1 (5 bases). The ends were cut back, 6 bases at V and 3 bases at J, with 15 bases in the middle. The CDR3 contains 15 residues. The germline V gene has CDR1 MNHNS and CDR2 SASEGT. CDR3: CASRGETDLGNTIYF. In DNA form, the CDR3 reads TGTGCCAGCAGGGGGGAGACGGATCTTGGAAACACCATATATTTT.

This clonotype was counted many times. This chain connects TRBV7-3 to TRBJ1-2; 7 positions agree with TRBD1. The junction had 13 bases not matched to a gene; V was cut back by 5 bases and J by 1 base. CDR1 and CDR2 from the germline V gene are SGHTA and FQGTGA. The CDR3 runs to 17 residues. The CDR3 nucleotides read TGTGCCAGCAGCCAGGGGGACGGACAGGAAATTAACTATGGCTACACCTTC. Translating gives CASSQGDGQEINYGYTF. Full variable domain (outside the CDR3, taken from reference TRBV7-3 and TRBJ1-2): GAGVSQTPSNKVTEKGKYVELRCDPISGHTALYWYRQSLGQGPEFLIYFQGTGAADDSGLPNDRFFAVRPEGSVSTLKIQRTERGDSAVYLCASSQGDGQEINYGYTFGSGTRLTVV.

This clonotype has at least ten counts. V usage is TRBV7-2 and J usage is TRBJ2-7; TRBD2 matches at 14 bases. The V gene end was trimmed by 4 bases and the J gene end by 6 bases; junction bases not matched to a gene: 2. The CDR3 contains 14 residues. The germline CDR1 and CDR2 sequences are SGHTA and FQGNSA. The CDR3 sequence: CASSSGLAGVEQYF. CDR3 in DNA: TGTGCCAGCAGCTCGGGACTAGCGGGAGTCGAGCAGTACTTC.

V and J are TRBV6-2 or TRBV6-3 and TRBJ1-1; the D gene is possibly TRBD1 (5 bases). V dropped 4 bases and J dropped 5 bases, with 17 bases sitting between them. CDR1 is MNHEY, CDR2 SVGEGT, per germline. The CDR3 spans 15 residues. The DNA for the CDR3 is TGTGCCAGCAGTTCCCAAAAGGGGAGGGGAACTGAAGCTTTCTTT. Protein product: CASSSQKGRGTEAFF.

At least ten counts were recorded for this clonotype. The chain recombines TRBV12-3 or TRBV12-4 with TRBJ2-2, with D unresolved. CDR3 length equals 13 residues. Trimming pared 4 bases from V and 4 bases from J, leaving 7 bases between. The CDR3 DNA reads TGTGCCAGCAGTTCCACATCCACCGGGGAGCTGTTTTTT. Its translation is CASSSTSTGELFF.

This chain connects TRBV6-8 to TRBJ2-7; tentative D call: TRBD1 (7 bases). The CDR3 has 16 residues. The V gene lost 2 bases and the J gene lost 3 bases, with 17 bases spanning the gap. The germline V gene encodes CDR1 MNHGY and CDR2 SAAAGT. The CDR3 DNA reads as TGTGCCAGCAGTTACCTCGAACAGGGGACTCTCTACGAGCAGTACTTC. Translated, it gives CASSYLEQGTLYEQYF.

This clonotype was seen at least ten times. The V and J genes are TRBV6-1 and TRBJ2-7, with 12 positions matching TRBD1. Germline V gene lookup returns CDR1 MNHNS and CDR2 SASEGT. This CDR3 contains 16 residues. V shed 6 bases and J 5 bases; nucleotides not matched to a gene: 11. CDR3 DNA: TGTGCCAGCAGGGAACACCGGGACAGGGGGCAGGACGAGCAGTACTTC. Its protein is CASREHRDRGQDEQYF.

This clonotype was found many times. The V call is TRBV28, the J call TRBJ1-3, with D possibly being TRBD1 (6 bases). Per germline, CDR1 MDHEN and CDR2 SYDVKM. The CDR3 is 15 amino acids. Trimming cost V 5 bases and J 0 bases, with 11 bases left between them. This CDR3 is CASSLQGYSGNTIYF. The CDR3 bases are TGTGCCAGCAGTCTACAGGGCTACTCTGGAAACACCATATATTTT.

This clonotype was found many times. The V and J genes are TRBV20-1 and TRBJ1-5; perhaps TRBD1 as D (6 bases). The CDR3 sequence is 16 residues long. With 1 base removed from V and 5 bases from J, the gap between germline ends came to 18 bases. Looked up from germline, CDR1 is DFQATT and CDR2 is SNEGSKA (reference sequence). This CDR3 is CSARVAGEARYQPQHF. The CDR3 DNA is TGCAGTGCTAGAGTCGCAGGGGAGGCGCGGTATCAGCCCCAGCATTTT.

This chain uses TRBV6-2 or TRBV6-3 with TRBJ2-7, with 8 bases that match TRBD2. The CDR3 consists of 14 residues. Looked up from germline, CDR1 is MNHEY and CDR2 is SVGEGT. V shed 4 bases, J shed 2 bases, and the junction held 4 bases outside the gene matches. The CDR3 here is CASSSPGLAYEQYF. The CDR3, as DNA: TGTGCCAGCAGTTCCCCGGGACTAGCCTACGAGCAGTACTTC.

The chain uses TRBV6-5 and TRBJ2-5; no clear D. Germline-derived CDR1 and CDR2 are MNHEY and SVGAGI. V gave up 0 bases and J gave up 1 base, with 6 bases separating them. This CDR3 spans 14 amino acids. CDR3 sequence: CASSYSTTQETQYF. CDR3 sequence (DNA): TGTGCCAGCAGTTACTCCACTACCCAAGAGACCCAGTACTTC.